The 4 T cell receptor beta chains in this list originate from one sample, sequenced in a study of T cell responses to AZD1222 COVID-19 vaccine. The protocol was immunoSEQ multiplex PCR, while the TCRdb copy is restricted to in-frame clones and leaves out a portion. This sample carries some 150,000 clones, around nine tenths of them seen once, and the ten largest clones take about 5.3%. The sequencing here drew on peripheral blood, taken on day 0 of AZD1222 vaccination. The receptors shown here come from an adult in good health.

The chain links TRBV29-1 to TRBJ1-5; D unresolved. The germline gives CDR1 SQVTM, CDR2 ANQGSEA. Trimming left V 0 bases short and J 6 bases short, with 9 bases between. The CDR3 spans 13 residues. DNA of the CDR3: TGCAGCGTTGAAGATGGCCCCGGTCAGCCCCAGCATTTT. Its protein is CSVEDGPGQPQHF.

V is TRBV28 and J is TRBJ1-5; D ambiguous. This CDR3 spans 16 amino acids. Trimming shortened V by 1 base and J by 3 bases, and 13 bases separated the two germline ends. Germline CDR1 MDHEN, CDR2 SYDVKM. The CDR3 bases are TGTGCCAGCAGTTTATTTACGGGGTCCAACAATCAGCCCCAGCATTTT. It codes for CASSLFTGSNNQPQHF.

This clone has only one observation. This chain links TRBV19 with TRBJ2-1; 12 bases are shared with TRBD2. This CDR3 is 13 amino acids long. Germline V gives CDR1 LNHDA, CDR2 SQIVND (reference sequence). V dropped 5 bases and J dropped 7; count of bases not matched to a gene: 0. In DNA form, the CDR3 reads TGTGCCAGTAGTGGGACTAGCGGGAATGAGCAGTTCTTC. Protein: CASSGTSGNEQFF.

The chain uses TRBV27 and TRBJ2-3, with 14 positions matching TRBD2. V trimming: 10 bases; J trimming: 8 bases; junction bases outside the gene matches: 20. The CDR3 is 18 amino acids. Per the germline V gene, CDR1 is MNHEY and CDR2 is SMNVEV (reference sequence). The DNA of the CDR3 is TGTGCCACCCAACCGGGACTAGCGGGAGTTGGCGTCGGGGGTACGCAGTATTTT. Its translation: CATQPGLAGVGVGGTQYF.